The 22 T cell receptor beta chains below come from one sample, sequenced in a study of T cells in tuberculosis. Sequencing was performed with immunoSEQ multiplex PCR; in TCRdb, only in-frame clones are kept and a portion is missing. The sample has about 31,000 clones, 95% to 97% seen once. The sample was PBMCs. The receptors shown here come from a donor aged 5 to 30 with latent tuberculosis or without tuberculosis infection.

The chain links TRBV19 to TRBJ2-5; TRBD1 aligns across 9 bases. The germline V gene encodes CDR1 LNHDA and CDR2 SQIVND (reference sequence). This CDR3 has 14 amino acids. V gave up 3 bases and J gave up 5 bases; unmatched junction bases: 4. The CDR3 coding sequence is TGTGCCAGTAGTATCGAGGGACAGGGTGAGACCCAGTACTTC. It is translated as CASSIEGQGETQYF.

The V and J genes are TRBV10-3 and TRBJ1-1, with 10 bases identical to TRBD1. Germline trimming cut 6 bases from V and 5 bases from J; bases unmatched to any gene: 3. This CDR3 comprises 13 residues. Germline-derived CDR1 and CDR2 are ENHRY and SYGVKD. The CDR3 region has the DNA TGTGCCATCAGGGACAGGGGGGGGACTGAAGCTTTCTTT. Its translation: CAIRDRGGTEAFF.

The chain combines TRBV9 with TRBJ2-2; TRBD2 aligns across 9 bases. The CDR3 loop spans 18 amino acids. CDR1 is SGDLS and CDR2 is YYNGEE in the germline V gene. Germline trimming cut 0 bases from V and 7 bases from J; bases unmatched to any gene: 13. CDR3 residues: CASSVAEAGGHFIGELFF. Here the CDR3 DNA reads TGTGCCAGCAGCGTAGCGGAGGCGGGGGGGCACTTTATCGGGGAGCTGTTTTTT.

This clone was detected only a few times. The chain joins TRBV2 to TRBJ1-2; a possible D gene is TRBD1 (5 bases). CDR3 length: 13 residues. The germline V gene has CDR1 SNHLY and CDR2 FYNNEI. The V gene lost 4 bases and the J gene lost 8 bases, with 14 bases spanning the gap. The CDR3 sequence is CASSGGRELGYTF. DNA of the CDR3: TGTGCCAGCAGTGGAGGCAGGGAATTAGGCTACACCTTC.

The CDR3 DNA is TGTGCCACCAGCAATTGGGGGGGTACAGATACGCAGTATTTT. Translating it yields CATSNWGGTDTQYF. V usage is TRBV15 and J usage is TRBJ2-3, with TRBD2 matching 7 bases. Germline lookup yields CDR1 LNHNV and CDR2 YYDKDF (reference sequence). There are 14 residues in the CDR3. V lost 4 bases to trimming and J lost 3 bases; unmatched junction nucleotides: 4.

The V gene is TRBV6-1, the J gene TRBJ2-7, with D perhaps TRBD2 (5 bases). Germline CDR1 and CDR2: MNHNS and SASEGT. The germline V and J ends were trimmed by 8 bases and 2 bases, with 16 bases remaining between them. The CDR3 has 14 residues. CDR3 amino acids: CASHWSGVPYEQYF. CDR3 DNA: TGTGCCAGCCATTGGAGCGGAGTCCCCTACGAGCAGTACTTC.

V gene TRBV10-3 combines with J gene TRBJ2-3; TRBD2 matches at 9 bases. Trimming at V came to 8 bases and at J to 7 bases, leaving 10 bases not matched to a gene. The germline gives CDR1 ENHRY, CDR2 SYGVKD. The CDR3 spans 14 residues. In DNA form, the CDR3 reads TGTGCCATCGGAGGTAGCGGGAGTCAAAATACGCAGTATTTT. This gives the protein CAIGGSGSQNTQYF.

This clone was counted once. The chain joins TRBV6-6 to TRBJ1-5; TRBD1 aligns across 7 bases. CDR1 is MNHNY and CDR2 is SVGAGI in the germline V gene (reference sequence). The CDR3 spans 14 residues. Trimming at V came to 7 bases and at J to 3 bases, leaving 6 bases not matched to a gene. The DNA of the CDR3 is TGTGCCAGCAACCCACAGGGGTTCAATCAGCCCCAGCATTTT. Translated, it gives CASNPQGFNQPQHF.

This clone was seen a single time. The V gene is TRBV6-5, the J gene TRBJ2-1; a weak D match, TRBD2 (5 bases). The ends were cut back, 2 bases at V and 9 bases at J, with 14 bases in the middle. The germline V gene has CDR1 MNHEY and CDR2 SVGAGI. The CDR3 is made up of 14 amino acids. CDR3 coding DNA: TGTGCCAGCAGTTACAAGCGCGGGCCCATTGAGCAGTTCTTC. It translates to CASSYKRGPIEQFF.

The V and J genes are TRBV2 and TRBJ2-3; a possible D gene is TRBD1 (6 bases). Trimming pared 8 bases from V and 2 bases from J, leaving 14 bases between. The CDR3 is made up of 14 amino acids. The germline V gene encodes CDR1 SNHLY and CDR2 FYNNEI. CDR3 nucleotides: TGTGCCAGCGTACTGGACAGAATCACAGATACGCAGTATTTT. Translation gives CASVLDRITDTQYF.

A note on this clone: One junction end does not reproduce the germline sequence, and a read error may be involved. Different DNA sequences within this sample yield the same CDR3. The rearrangement joins TRBV6-6 to TRBJ1-5, with TRBD1 as a possible D gene (6 bases). This CDR3 region has 15 residues. CDR1 and CDR2 from the germline V gene are MNHNY and SVGAGI (reference sequence). This CDR3 is CASSYMGTGGQPQHF. The CDR3 DNA reads as TGCGCCAGCAGTTATATGGGGACGGGGGGCCAGCCCCAGCATTTT.

The rearrangement uses TRBV19 and TRBJ2-7; TRBD1 matches 9 bases. The V and J ends lost 6 bases and 4 bases, in that order; junction bases with no gene match: 10. Germline V gene data show CDR1 as LNHDA and CDR2 as SQIVND (reference sequence). The CDR3 has 15 residues. In DNA form, the CDR3 reads TGTGCCAGTAGCCCCTACGGGACAGGGCCGTACGAGCAGTACTTC. Encoded protein: CASSPYGTGPYEQYF.

V is TRBV5-5 and J is TRBJ1-2; 8 nucleotides agree with TRBD1. The CDR3 spans 16 residues. Trimming took 4 bases from V and 4 from J; bases not matched to a gene: 12. Germline loops: CDR1 SGHKS, CDR2 YYEKEE (reference sequence). CDR3 loop: CASSARRRQGPYGYTF. The CDR3 region has the DNA TGTGCCAGCAGCGCACGACGTCGACAGGGGCCCTATGGCTACACCTTC.

Only one count was recorded for this clone. V and J are TRBV28 and TRBJ1-3, with 9 nucleotides matching TRBD1. This CDR3 is 15 amino acids long. V lost 5 bases, J lost 4 bases, and 6 bases stayed unmatched. Germline lookup yields CDR1 MDHEN and CDR2 SYDVKM. CDR3 DNA: TGTGCCAGCAGTCCGCAAGGGACAGGGGGAAACACCATATATTTT. Its protein is CASSPQGTGGNTIYF.

The rearrangement links TRBV7-3 to TRBJ1-2, with 8 bases fitting TRBD1. Per germline, CDR1 SGHTA and CDR2 FQGTGA. The CDR3 covers 15 residues. V gave up 5 bases and J gave up 6 bases; unmatched junction bases: 11. CDR3 protein: CASSPTQGARNGYTF. The CDR3 DNA is TGTGCCAGCAGCCCAACGCAGGGGGCGCGAAATGGCTACACCTTC.

The chain carries TRBV2 and TRBJ1-4; D is possibly TRBD1 (6 bases). Trimming removed 8 bases from V and 7 bases from J, with 17 bases in between. The germline V gene has CDR1 SNHLY and CDR2 FYNNEI. The length of the CDR3 is 14 residues. This chain's CDR3 is CASGLSGVREKLFF. In nucleotides, the CDR3 is TGTGCCAGCGGTCTCTCAGGGGTACGTGAAAAACTGTTTTTT.

This clone is a singleton in its sample. The rearrangement uses TRBV19 and TRBJ1-5, with 7 bases matching TRBD1. This CDR3 contains 14 residues. The germline CDR1 and CDR2 sequences are LNHDA and SQIVND (reference sequence). The J segment lost 3 bases and the V segment lost 5 bases, leaving 4 bases of the junction unmatched. CDR3 coding DNA: TGTGCCAGTAGTCCTGACAGGGACAATCAGCCCCAGCATTTT. Its translation: CASSPDRDNQPQHF.

The genes are TRBV5-5 and TRBJ2-5, with a weak D call TRBD2 (6 bases). The CDR3 has 15 amino acids. Between the trimmed V and J ends, which lost 0 bases and 2 bases, there was a span of 11 bases. Germline V CDR1 and CDR2: SGHKS, YYEKEE (reference sequence). CDR3 region: CASSLAWRGQETQYF. The CDR3 bases are TGTGCCAGCAGCTTGGCTTGGAGGGGTCAAGAGACCCAGTACTTC.

The V call is TRBV13, the J call TRBJ2-7, with TRBD1 matching over 11 bases. CDR1 and CDR2 (germline): PRHDT, FYEKMQ (reference sequence). The V segment lost 5 bases and the J segment 4 bases; nucleotides outside the gene matches: 10. The CDR3 runs 16 residues. CDR3 sequence: CASSEGQGASVYEQYF. CDR3 DNA sequence: TGTGCCAGCAGCGAAGGACAGGGGGCGAGTGTTTACGAGCAGTACTTC.

This clone appeared once. The chain carries TRBV7-6 and TRBJ1-1; no firm D call. The CDR3 spans 12 residues. The germline gives CDR1 SGHVS, CDR2 FNYEAQ. Trimming pared 3 bases from V and 11 bases from J, leaving 13 bases between. The CDR3 here is CASSFNLVEAFF. For the CDR3, the DNA is TGTGCCAGCAGCTTCAACCTGGTGGAGGCTTTCTTT. The complete variable domain, with remaining parts taken from reference TRBV7-6 and TRBJ1-1, reads GAGVSQSPRYKVTKRGQDVALRCDPISGHVSLYWYRQALGQGPEFLTYFNYEAQQDKSGLPNDRFSAERPEGSISTLTIQRTEQRDSAMYRCASSFNLVEAFFGQGTRLTVV.

The chain uses TRBV27 and TRBJ2-5, with TRBD2 identical over 13 bases. With 6 bases clipped from V and 5 bases from J, the junction kept 9 bases outside the gene matches. The CDR3 length is 16 residues. CDR1 is MNHEY, CDR2 SMNVEV, per germline (reference sequence). The CDR3 spells CASRTGGLAGRETQYF. CDR3 sequence (DNA): TGTGCCAGCAGGACTGGGGGACTAGCGGGAAGGGAGACCCAGTACTTC.

The rearrangement links TRBV20-1 to TRBJ2-3; D possibly corresponds to TRBD2 (5 bases). Germline loops: CDR1 DFQATT, CDR2 SNEGSKA (reference sequence). The V and J ends lost 4 bases and 10 bases respectively, with 12 bases between them. The CDR3 contains 11 residues. In DNA form, the CDR3 reads TGCAGTGCTACCTTTCCCGGGGCGCAGTATTTT. Amino acids: CSATFPGAQYF.